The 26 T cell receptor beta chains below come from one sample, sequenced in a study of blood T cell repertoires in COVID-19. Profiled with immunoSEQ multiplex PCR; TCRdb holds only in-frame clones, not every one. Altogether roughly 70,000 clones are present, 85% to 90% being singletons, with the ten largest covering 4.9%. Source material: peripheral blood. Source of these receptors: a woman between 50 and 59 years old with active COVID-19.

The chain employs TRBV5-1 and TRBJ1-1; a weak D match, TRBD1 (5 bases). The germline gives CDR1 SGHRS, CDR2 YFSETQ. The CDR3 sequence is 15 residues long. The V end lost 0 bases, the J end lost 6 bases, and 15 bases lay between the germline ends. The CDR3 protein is CASSLGQGFRSEAFF. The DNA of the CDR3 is TGCGCCAGCAGCTTGGGGCAGGGATTCCGGTCTGAAGCTTTCTTT.

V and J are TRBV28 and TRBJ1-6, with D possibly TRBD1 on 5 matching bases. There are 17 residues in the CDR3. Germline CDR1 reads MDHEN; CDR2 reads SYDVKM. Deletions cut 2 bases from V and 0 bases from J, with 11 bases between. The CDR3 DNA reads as TGTGCCAGCAGTTTAGGTAGGGGAGGCTCCTATAATTCACCCCTCCACTTT. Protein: CASSLGRGGSYNSPLHF. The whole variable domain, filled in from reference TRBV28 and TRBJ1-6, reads DVKVTQSSRYLVKRTGEKVFLECVQDMDHENMFWYRQDPGLGLRLIYFSYDVKMKEKGDIPEGYSVSREKKERFSLILESASTNQTSMYLCASSLGRGGSYNSPLHFGNGTRLTVT.

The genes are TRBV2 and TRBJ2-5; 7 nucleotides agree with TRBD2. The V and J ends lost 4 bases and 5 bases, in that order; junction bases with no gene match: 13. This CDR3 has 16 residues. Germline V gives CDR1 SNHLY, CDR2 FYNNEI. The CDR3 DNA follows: TGTGCCAGCAGTGTAGGCTCCGGGGGGATAAGGGAGACCCAGTACTTC. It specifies CASSVGSGGIRETQYF.

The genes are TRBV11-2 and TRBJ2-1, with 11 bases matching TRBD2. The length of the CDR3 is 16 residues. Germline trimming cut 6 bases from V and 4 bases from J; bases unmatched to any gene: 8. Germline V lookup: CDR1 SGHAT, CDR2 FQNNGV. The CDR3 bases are TGTGCCAGCAGGTTGTTACTAGCGGGAGTGTACAATGAGCAGTTCTTC. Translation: CASRLLLAGVYNEQFF.

CDR3 nucleotide sequence: TGTGCCACCAGCAGCGACAGGGACAACACCGGGGAGCTGTTTTTT. It encodes CATSSDRDNTGELFF. The V and J genes are TRBV15 and TRBJ2-2; 7 nucleotides line up with TRBD1. Germline loops: CDR1 LNHNV, CDR2 YYDKDF (reference sequence). The V gene end was trimmed by 3 bases and the J gene end by 2 bases; junction bases not matched to a gene: 3. The CDR3 covers 15 residues.

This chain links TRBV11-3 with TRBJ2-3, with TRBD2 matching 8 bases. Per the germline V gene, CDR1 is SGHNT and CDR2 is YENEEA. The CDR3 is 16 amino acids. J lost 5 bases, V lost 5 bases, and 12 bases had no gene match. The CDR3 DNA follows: TGTGCCAGCAGCCCCCGTGGAGCGGGAGTGGAAGATACGCAGTATTTT. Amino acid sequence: CASSPRGAGVEDTQYF.

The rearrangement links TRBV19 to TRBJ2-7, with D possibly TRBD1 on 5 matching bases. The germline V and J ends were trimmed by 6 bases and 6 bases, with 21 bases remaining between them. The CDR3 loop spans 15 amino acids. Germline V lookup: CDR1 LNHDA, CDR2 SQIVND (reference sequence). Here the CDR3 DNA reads TGTGCCAGTAGCCCTGGGGTCAGGGCTTGGGGCGAGCAGTACTTC. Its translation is CASSPGVRAWGEQYF.

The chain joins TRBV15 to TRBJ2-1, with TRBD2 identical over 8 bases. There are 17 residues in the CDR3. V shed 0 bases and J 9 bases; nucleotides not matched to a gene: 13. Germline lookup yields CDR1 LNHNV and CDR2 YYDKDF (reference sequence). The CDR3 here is CATSRDPGTRRDLEQFF. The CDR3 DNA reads TGTGCCACCAGCAGAGACCCCGGGACTAGGAGGGATCTTGAGCAGTTCTTC. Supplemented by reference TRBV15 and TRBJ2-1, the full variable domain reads DAMVIQNPRYQVTQFGKPVTLSCSQTLNHNVMYWYQQKSSQAPKLLFHYYDKDFNNEADTPDNFQSRRPNTSFCFLDIRSPGLGDTAMYLCATSRDPGTRRDLEQFFGPGTRLTVL.

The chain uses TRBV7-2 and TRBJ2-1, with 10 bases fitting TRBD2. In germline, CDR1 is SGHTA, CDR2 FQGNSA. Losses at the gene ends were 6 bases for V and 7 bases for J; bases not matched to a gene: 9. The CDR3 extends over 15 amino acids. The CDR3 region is CASRTLAGVFNEQFF. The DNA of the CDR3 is TGTGCCAGCAGGACTCTAGCGGGAGTCTTTAATGAGCAGTTCTTC. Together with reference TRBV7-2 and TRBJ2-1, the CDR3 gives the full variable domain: GAGVSQSPSNKVTEKGKDVELRCDPISGHTALYWYRQSLGQGLEFLIYFQGNSAPDKSGLPSDRFSAERTGGSVSTLTIQRTQQEDSAVYLCASRTLAGVFNEQFFGPGTRLTVL.

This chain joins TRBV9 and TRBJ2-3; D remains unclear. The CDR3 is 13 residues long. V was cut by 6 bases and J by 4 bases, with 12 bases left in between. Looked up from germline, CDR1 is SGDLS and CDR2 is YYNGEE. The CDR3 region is CASNPGGADTQYF. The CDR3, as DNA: TGTGCCAGCAACCCGGGTGGAGCAGATACGCAGTATTTT.

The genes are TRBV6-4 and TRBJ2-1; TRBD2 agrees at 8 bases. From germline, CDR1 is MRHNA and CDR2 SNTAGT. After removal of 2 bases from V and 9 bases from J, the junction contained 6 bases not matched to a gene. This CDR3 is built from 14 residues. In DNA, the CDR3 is TGTGCCAGCAGTGACGGGACTAGACTGGGTGAGCAGTTCTTC. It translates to CASSDGTRLGEQFF.

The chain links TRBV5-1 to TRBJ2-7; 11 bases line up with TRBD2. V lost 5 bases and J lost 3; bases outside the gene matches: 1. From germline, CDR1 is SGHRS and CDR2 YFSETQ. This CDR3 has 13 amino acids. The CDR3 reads CASRTSGNYEQYF. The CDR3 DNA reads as TGCGCCAGCAGGACTAGCGGGAACTACGAGCAGTACTTC.

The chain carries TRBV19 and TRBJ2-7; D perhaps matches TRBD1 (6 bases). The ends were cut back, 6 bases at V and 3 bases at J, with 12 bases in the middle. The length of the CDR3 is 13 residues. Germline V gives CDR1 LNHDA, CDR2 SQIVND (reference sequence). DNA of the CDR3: TGTGCCAGTAGCGAAGGGGGTGGCTACGAGCAGTACTTC. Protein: CASSEGGGYEQYF.

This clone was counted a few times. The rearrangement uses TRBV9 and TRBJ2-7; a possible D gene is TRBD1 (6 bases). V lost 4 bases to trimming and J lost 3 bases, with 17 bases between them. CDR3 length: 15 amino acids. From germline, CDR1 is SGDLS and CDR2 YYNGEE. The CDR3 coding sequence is TGTGCCAGCAGCCCATCCGGGACACCTTTCTACGAGCAGTACTTC. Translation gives CASSPSGTPFYEQYF.

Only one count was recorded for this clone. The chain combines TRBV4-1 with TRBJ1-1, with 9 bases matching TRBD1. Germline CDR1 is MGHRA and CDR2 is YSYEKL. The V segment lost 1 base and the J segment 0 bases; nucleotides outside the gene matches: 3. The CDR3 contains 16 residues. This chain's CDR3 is CASSQGQGDMNTEAFF. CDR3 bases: TGCGCCAGCAGCCAAGGACAGGGGGATATGAACACTGAAGCTTTCTTT.

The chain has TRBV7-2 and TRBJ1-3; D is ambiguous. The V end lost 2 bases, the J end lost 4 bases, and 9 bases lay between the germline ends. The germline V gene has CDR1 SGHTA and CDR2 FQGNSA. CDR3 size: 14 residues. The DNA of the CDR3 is TGTGCCAGCAGCTTAATGAGTTTCGGAAACACCATATATTTT. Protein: CASSLMSFGNTIYF. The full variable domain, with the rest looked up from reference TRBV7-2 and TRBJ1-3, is GAGVSQSPSNKVTEKGKDVELRCDPISGHTALYWYRQSLGQGLEFLIYFQGNSAPDKSGLPSDRFSAERTGGSVSTLTIQRTQQEDSAVYLCASSLMSFGNTIYFGEGSWLTVV.

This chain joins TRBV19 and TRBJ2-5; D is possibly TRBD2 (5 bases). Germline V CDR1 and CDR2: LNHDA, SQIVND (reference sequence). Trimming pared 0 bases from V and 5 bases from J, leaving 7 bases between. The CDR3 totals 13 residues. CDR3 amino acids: CASSIELGETQYF. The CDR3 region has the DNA TGTGCCAGTAGTATAGAACTAGGGGAGACCCAGTACTTC.

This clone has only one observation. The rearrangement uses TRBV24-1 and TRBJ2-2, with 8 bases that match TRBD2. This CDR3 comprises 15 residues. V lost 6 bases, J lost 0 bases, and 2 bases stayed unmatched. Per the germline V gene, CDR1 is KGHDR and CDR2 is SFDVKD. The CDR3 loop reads CATSPGLANTGELFF. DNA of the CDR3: TGTGCCACCAGTCCGGGACTAGCGAACACCGGGGAGCTGTTTTTT.

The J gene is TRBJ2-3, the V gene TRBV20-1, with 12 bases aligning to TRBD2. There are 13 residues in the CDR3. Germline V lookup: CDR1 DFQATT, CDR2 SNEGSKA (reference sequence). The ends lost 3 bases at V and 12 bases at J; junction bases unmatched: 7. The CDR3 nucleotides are TGCAGTGCTAGTCAGACTAGCGGGAGTCTTCAGTATTTT. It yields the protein CSASQTSGSLQYF.

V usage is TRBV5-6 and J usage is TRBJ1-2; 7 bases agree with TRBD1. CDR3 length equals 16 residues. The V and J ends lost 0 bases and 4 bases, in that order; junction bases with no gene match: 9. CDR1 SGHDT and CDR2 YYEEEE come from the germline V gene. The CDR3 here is CASSLAGGGASYGYTF. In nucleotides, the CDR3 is TGTGCCAGCAGCTTGGCCGGAGGGGGCGCGAGCTATGGCTACACCTTC. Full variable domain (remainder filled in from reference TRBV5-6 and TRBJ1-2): DAGVTQSPTHLIKTRGQQVTLRCSPKSGHDTVSWYQQALGQGPQFIFQYYEEEERQRGNFPDRFSGHQFPNYSSELNVNALLLGDSALYLCASSLAGGGASYGYTFGSGTRLTVV.

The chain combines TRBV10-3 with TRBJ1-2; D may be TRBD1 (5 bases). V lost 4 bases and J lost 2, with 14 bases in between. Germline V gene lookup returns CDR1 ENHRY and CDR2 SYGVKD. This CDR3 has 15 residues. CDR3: CAISGGVGQNYGYTF. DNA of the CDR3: TGTGCCATCAGTGGCGGGGTGGGGCAGAACTATGGCTACACCTTC.

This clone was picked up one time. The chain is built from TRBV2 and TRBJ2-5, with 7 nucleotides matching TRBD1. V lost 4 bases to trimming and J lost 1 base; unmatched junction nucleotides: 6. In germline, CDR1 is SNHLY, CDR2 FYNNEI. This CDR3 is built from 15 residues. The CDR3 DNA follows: TGTGCCAGCAGTGTCACAGGGGTCCCCCAAGAGACCCAGTACTTC. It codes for CASSVTGVPQETQYF.

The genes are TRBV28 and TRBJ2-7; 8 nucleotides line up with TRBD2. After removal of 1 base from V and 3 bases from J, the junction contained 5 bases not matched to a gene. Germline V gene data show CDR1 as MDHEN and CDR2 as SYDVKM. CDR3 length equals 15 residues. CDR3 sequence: CASSLSAAGDYEQYF. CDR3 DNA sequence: TGTGCCAGCAGTTTATCAGCAGCGGGAGACTACGAGCAGTACTTC.

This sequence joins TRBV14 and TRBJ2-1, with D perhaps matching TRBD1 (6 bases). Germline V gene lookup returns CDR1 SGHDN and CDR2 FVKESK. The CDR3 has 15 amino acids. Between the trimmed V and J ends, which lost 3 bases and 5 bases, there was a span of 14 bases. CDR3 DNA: TGTGCCAGCAGCCAGAAGGGACAACTAAACAATGAGCAGTTCTTC. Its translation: CASSQKGQLNNEQFF.

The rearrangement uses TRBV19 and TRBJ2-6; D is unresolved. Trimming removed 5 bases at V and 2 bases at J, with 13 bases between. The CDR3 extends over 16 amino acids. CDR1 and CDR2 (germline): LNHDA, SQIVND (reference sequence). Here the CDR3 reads CASSLHQAAGANVLTF. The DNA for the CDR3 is TGTGCCAGTAGTTTGCACCAGGCTGCTGGGGCCAACGTCCTGACTTTC.

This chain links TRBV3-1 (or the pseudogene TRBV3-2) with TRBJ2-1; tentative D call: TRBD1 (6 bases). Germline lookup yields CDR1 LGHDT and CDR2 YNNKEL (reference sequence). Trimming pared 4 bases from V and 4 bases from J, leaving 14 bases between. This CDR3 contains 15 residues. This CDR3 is CASSPTGTPYNEQFF. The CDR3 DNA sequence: TGTGCCAGCAGCCCAACCGGGACACCATACAATGAGCAGTTCTTC.